This entry concerns a single T cell receptor beta chain. The germline V gene has CDR1 SGHTA and CDR2 FQGNSA. With 2 bases removed from V and 4 bases from J, the gap between germline ends came to 9 bases. This CDR3 has 14 residues. In terms of age and location, participants ranged from roughly 18 to 95 years and lived in about 25 US areas. Assignments of participants to cohorts depended upon their own reported clinical history. This sample is drawn from a study of blood T cell repertoires in COVID-19. Study-level information: Acute and convalescent COVID-19 specimens originated in the United States, Italy and Spain.

Authors' data handling: Estimated nucleated cell counts came from reference gene primer amplification. Profiled with immunoSEQ multiplex PCR; TCRdb holds only in-frame clones, not every one. V, J and clone size were drawn from that table, and D and trimming were deduced from the DNA. There are 270,000 or so clones in the sample; 88% occur only once, and over 1% lies in the top ten. The TCR originated in a woman aged 40 to 49 with acute COVID-19. Sample: PBMCs or T cells enriched from blood (not recorded which). This chain connects TRBV7-2 to TRBJ2-1; D is possibly TRBD1 (5 bases). The CDR3 sequence: CASSLSRTYNEQFF. The CDR3 region has the DNA TGTGCCAGCAGCTTATCCCGGACATACAATGAGCAGTTCTTC.